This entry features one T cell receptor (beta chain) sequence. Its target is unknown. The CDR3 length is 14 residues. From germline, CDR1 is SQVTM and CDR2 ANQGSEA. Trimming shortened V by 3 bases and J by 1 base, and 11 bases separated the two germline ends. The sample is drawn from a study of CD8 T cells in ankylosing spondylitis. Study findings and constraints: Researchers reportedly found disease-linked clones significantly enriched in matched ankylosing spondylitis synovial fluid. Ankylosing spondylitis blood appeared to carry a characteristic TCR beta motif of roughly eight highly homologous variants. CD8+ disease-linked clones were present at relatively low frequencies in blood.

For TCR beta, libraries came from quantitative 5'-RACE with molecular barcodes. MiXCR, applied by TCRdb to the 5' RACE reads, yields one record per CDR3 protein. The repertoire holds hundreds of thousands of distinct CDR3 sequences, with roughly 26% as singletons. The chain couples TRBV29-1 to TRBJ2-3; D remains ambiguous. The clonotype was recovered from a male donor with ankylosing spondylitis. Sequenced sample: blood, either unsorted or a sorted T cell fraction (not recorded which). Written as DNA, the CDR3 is TGCAGCGTTGAGGTAGCCGGGCGCACAGATACGCAGTATTTT. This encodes CSVEVAGRTDTQYF.